Listed below are T cell receptor beta chains from one sample, sequenced in a study of T cell changes during pregnancy in multiple sclerosis. The assay was immunoSEQ multiplex PCR, and TCRdb's table has in-frame clones only and misses some. The table has 60,000 to 65,000 clones, 92% seen once. Sequencing was performed on peripheral blood, taken in the first trimester of pregnancy. These TCRs come from a female donor with multiple sclerosis, enrolled in a pregnancy study. The CDR3 runs from the conserved cysteine through the conserved F or W. The D gene is left open where the match is weak. The size of a clone is reported for some rows only, either as once, few or many, or as a class for expanded clones.

abundance: NA; v_gene: TRBV4-1; d_gene: NA; j_gene: TRBJ1-1; CDR3aa: CASSVASVVDANTEAFF; CDR3nt: TGCGCCAGCAGCGTAGCGTCCGTGGTGGATGCGAACACTGAAGCTTTCTTT
abundance: NA; v_gene: TRBV7-9; d_gene: NA; j_gene: TRBJ2-7; CDR3aa: CASSLERHPSYEQYF; CDR3nt: TGTGCCAGCAGCTTAGAGAGGCATCCCTCCTACGAGCAGTACTTC
abundance: NA; v_gene: TRBV7-8; d_gene: TRBD2; j_gene: TRBJ2-1; CDR3aa: CASSLPRGRAEQFF; CDR3nt: TGTGCCAGCAGCTTACCTCGCGGGAGGGCTGAGCAGTTCTTC
abundance: NA; v_gene: TRBV7-2; d_gene: TRBD1; j_gene: TRBJ2-3; CDR3aa: CAEEAQGARSTDTQYF; CDR3nt: TGTGCCGAAGAGGCGCAGGGGGCGCGAAGCACAGATACGCAGTATTTT
abundance: NA; v_gene: TRBV28; d_gene: TRBD1; j_gene: TRBJ1-5; CDR3aa: CASSLWKGTGNQPQHF; CDR3nt: TGTGCCAGCAGTTTATGGAAGGGGACAGGAAATCAGCCCCAGCATTTT
abundance: few; v_gene: TRBV5-4; d_gene: TRBD1; j_gene: TRBJ2-7; CDR3aa: CASSLGAGGSYEQYF; CDR3nt: TGTGCCAGCAGCTTGGGGGCAGGGGGCTCCTACGAGCAGTACTTC
abundance: NA; v_gene: TRBV7-6; d_gene: TRBD2; j_gene: TRBJ2-1; CDR3aa: CASSLEGLADLSYNEQFF; CDR3nt: TGTGCCAGCAGCTTAGAGGGACTAGCGGATCTCTCCTACAATGAGCAGTTCTTC
abundance: NA; v_gene: TRBV27; d_gene: TRBD1; j_gene: TRBJ1-1; CDR3aa: CASSPRQGATEAFF; CDR3nt: TGTGCCAGCAGTCCCCGACAGGGGGCGACTGAAGCTTTCTTT
abundance: NA; v_gene: TRBV5-1; d_gene: TRBD2; j_gene: TRBJ2-2; CDR3aa: CASSLALAAITGELFF; CDR3nt: TGCGCCAGCAGCTTGGCACTAGCGGCGATCACCGGGGAGCTGTTTTTT
abundance: NA; v_gene: TRBV5-6; d_gene: NA; j_gene: TRBJ1-2; CDR3aa: CASSKTGYGYTF; CDR3nt: TGTGCCAGCAGCAAGACAGGCTATGGCTACACCTTC
abundance: NA; v_gene: TRBV4-3; d_gene: NA; j_gene: TRBJ2-2; CDR3aa: CASSQDSHGELFF; CDR3nt: TGCGCCAGCAGCCAAGACAGTCACGGGGAGCTGTTTTTT
abundance: NA; v_gene: TRBV4-2; d_gene: TRBD1; j_gene: TRBJ2-3; CDR3aa: CASSASEGASDTQYF; CDR3nt: TGTGCCAGCAGCGCCTCCGAGGGGGCATCAGATACGCAGTATTTT
abundance: NA; v_gene: TRBV11-2; d_gene: NA; j_gene: TRBJ2-5; CDR3aa: CASSLGGAGLQETQYF; CDR3nt: TGTGCCAGCAGCTTAGGGGGAGCGGGCCTACAAGAGACCCAGTACTTC
abundance: NA; v_gene: TRBV30; d_gene: TRBD2; j_gene: TRBJ2-1; CDR3aa: CAWSAGGLAVGNEQFF; CDR3nt: TGTGCCTGGAGTGCCGGTGGACTAGCGGTGGGGAATGAGCAGTTCTTC
abundance: NA; v_gene: TRBV28; d_gene: NA; j_gene: TRBJ2-5; CDR3aa: CASSIRGETQYF; CDR3nt: TGTGCCAGCAGTATTCGGGGAGAGACCCAGTACTTC
abundance: NA; v_gene: TRBV18; d_gene: TRBD2; j_gene: TRBJ2-7; CDR3aa: CASSPVGTSGYEQYF; CDR3nt: TGTGCCAGCTCACCAGTAGGGACTAGCGGCTACGAGCAGTACTTC
abundance: NA; v_gene: TRBV7-6; d_gene: TRBD1; j_gene: TRBJ1-3; CDR3aa: CASSPTGAGNTIYF; CDR3nt: TGTGCCAGCAGCCCGACAGGGGCTGGAAACACCATATATTTT
abundance: NA; v_gene: TRBV6-5; d_gene: NA; j_gene: TRBJ2-3; CDR3aa: CASSYDISTDTQYF; CDR3nt: TGTGCCAGCAGTTACGACATTAGCACAGATACGCAGTATTTT
abundance: NA; v_gene: TRBV4-2; d_gene: NA; j_gene: TRBJ2-4; CDR3aa: CASSQDLSPIQYF; CDR3nt: TGTGCCAGCAGCCAAGATTTGTCTCCCATTCAGTACTTC
abundance: once; v_gene: TRBV7-9; d_gene: NA; j_gene: TRBJ1-2; CDR3aa: CASSLGPGLSGYTF; CDR3nt: TGTGCCAGCAGCTTAGGGCCAGGGCTCTCTGGCTACACCTTC
abundance: NA; v_gene: TRBV9; d_gene: TRBD2; j_gene: TRBJ2-1; CDR3aa: CASSPLGSLAGAYNEQFF; CDR3nt: TGTGCCAGCAGCCCCTTGGGATCCCTAGCGGGAGCCTACAATGAGCAGTTCTTC
abundance: once; v_gene: TRBV6-5; d_gene: TRBD1; j_gene: TRBJ1-2; CDR3aa: CASSSDRVNGYTF; CDR3nt: TGTGCCAGCAGTTCGGACAGGGTGAATGGCTACACCTTC
abundance: few; v_gene: TRBV20-1; d_gene: NA; j_gene: TRBJ1-1; CDR3aa: CSARAGVAF; CDR3nt: TGCAGTGCTAGAGCAGGGGTTGCTTTT
abundance: NA; v_gene: TRBV11-3; d_gene: NA; j_gene: TRBJ1-1; CDR3aa: CASTETQGNTEAFF; CDR3nt: TGTGCCAGCACCGAGACGCAGGGGAACACTGAAGCTTTCTTT
abundance: NA; v_gene: TRBV7-2; d_gene: NA; j_gene: TRBJ2-3; CDR3aa: CASSLVGSTDTQYF; CDR3nt: TGTGCCAGCAGCTTAGTCGGGAGTACAGATACGCAGTATTTT
abundance: NA; v_gene: TRBV7-9; d_gene: TRBD1; j_gene: TRBJ1-1; CDR3aa: CASSAETGRTEAFF; CDR3nt: TGTGCCAGCAGCGCGGAGACAGGGAGGACTGAAGCTTTCTTT
abundance: NA; v_gene: TRBV11-2; d_gene: NA; j_gene: TRBJ2-5; CDR3aa: CASSLDAWETQYF; CDR3nt: TGTGCCAGCAGCTTAGACGCGTGGGAGACCCAGTACTTC
abundance: NA; v_gene: TRBV5-1; d_gene: NA; j_gene: TRBJ2-3; CDR3aa: CASSRGGDGDTQYF; CDR3nt: TGCGCCAGCAGCCGAGGGGGGGATGGAGATACGCAGTATTTT
abundance: NA; v_gene: TRBV4-1; d_gene: TRBD2; j_gene: TRBJ2-1; CDR3aa: CASSQWSGGDNEQFF; CDR3nt: TGCGCCAGCAGCCAGTGGAGCGGGGGGGACAATGAGCAGTTCTTC
abundance: NA; v_gene: TRBV7-6; d_gene: NA; j_gene: TRBJ2-7; CDR3aa: CASSLEQASYEQYF; CDR3nt: TGTGCCAGCAGCTTAGAGCAGGCCTCCTACGAGCAGTACTTC
abundance: NA; v_gene: TRBV7-2; d_gene: TRBD2; j_gene: TRBJ2-7; CDR3aa: CASSPPPLAGSNEQYF; CDR3nt: TGTGCCAGCAGCCCACCCCCCCTAGCGGGATCCAACGAGCAGTACTTC
abundance: NA; v_gene: TRBV6-6; d_gene: NA; j_gene: TRBJ2-5; CDR3aa: CASRTASGETQYF; CDR3nt: TGTGCCAGCAGAACAGCCTCTGGTGAGACCCAGTACTTC
abundance: NA; v_gene: TRBV11-3; d_gene: TRBD2; j_gene: TRBJ2-5; CDR3aa: CASSRDYRETQYF; CDR3nt: TGTGCCAGCAGCCGGGACTACCGGGAGACCCAGTACTTC
abundance: NA; v_gene: TRBV7-2; d_gene: TRBD1; j_gene: TRBJ1-3; CDR3aa: CASSAKQGGFGNTIYF; CDR3nt: TGTGCCAGCAGCGCAAAACAGGGGGGGTTTGGAAACACCATATATTTT
abundance: NA; v_gene: TRBV11-3; d_gene: TRBD2; j_gene: TRBJ2-2; CDR3aa: CASSSRERGGELFF; CDR3nt: TGTGCCAGCAGTTCGCGGGAGAGGGGCGGGGAGCTGTTTTTT
abundance: once; v_gene: TRBV29-1; d_gene: NA; j_gene: TRBJ1-2; CDR3aa: CSVSILGRNGYTF; CDR3nt: TGCAGCGTTTCCATCCTGGGGAGGAACGGCTACACCTTC
abundance: NA; v_gene: TRBV5-1; d_gene: NA; j_gene: TRBJ1-1; CDR3aa: CASSSLQSRMNTEAFF; CDR3nt: TGCGCCAGCAGCTCCTTACAGAGTAGAATGAACACTGAAGCTTTCTTT
abundance: many; v_gene: TRBV25-1; d_gene: TRBD1; j_gene: TRBJ2-1; CDR3aa: CASSALKGATDNEQFF; CDR3nt: TGTGCCAGCAGTGCCCTTAAGGGGGCAACGGACAATGAGCAGTTCTTC
abundance: NA; v_gene: TRBV19; d_gene: NA; j_gene: TRBJ1-1; CDR3aa: CASSMIANTEAFF; CDR3nt: TGTGCCAGTAGTATGATAGCTAACACTGAAGCTTTCTTT
abundance: NA; v_gene: TRBV11-2; d_gene: NA; j_gene: TRBJ2-7; CDR3aa: CASSLGRNSVNYEQYF; CDR3nt: TGTGCCAGCAGCTTAGGTCGGAATAGCGTAAACTACGAGCAGTACTTC
abundance: NA; v_gene: TRBV5-4; d_gene: NA; j_gene: TRBJ1-4; CDR3aa: CASSLRDTPGELNEKLFF; CDR3nt: TGTGCCAGCAGCTTGAGGGACACTCCCGGCGAACTTAATGAAAAACTGTTTTTT
abundance: NA; v_gene: TRBV27; d_gene: NA; j_gene: TRBJ2-1; CDR3aa: CASSSLGSYNEQFF; CDR3nt: TGTGCCAGCAGTTCACTAGGCTCCTACAATGAGCAGTTCTTC
abundance: NA; v_gene: TRBV15; d_gene: TRBD1; j_gene: TRBJ2-4; CDR3aa: CATSSLMGAGQALKNIQYF; CDR3nt: TGTGCCACCAGCAGCCTAATGGGGGCAGGACAGGCTCTGAAAAACATTCAGTACTTC
abundance: NA; v_gene: TRBV5-1; d_gene: NA; j_gene: TRBJ2-3; CDR3aa: CASSLVTAVSTDTQYF; CDR3nt: TGCGCCAGCAGCTTGGTAACAGCAGTTAGCACAGATACGCAGTATTTT
abundance: NA; v_gene: TRBV29-1; d_gene: NA; j_gene: TRBJ2-1; CDR3aa: CSVRWTEYNEQFF; CDR3nt: TGCAGCGTCCGATGGACAGAATACAATGAGCAGTTCTTC
abundance: few; v_gene: TRBV5-8; d_gene: NA; j_gene: TRBJ1-5; CDR3aa: CASSLLSGYDQPQHF; CDR3nt: TGTGCCAGCAGCTTGCTTTCAGGTTATGATCAGCCCCAGCATTTT
abundance: NA; v_gene: TRBV2; d_gene: NA; j_gene: TRBJ1-2; CDR3aa: CASSEVGVAGYGYTF; CDR3nt: TGTGCCAGCAGTGAAGTAGGAGTCGCGGGCTATGGCTACACCTTC
abundance: few; v_gene: TRBV7-6; d_gene: TRBD1; j_gene: TRBJ1-1; CDR3aa: CASSPKTGVEAFF; CDR3nt: TGTGCCAGCAGCCCAAAAACAGGGGTCGAAGCTTTCTTT
abundance: NA; v_gene: TRBV4-1; d_gene: TRBD2; j_gene: TRBJ2-7; CDR3aa: CASSQALAVAYEQYF; CDR3nt: TGCGCCAGCAGCCAAGCACTAGCGGTCGCCTACGAGCAGTACTTC
abundance: few; v_gene: TRBV25-1; d_gene: NA; j_gene: TRBJ2-7; CDR3aa: CASSSGRGHEQYF; CDR3nt: TGTGCCAGCAGTTCCGGTCGAGGCCACGAGCAGTACTTC
abundance: NA; v_gene: TRBV7-6; d_gene: NA; j_gene: TRBJ2-3; CDR3aa: CASSRGTPVSTDTQYF; CDR3nt: TGTGCCAGCAGCCGAGGGACTCCAGTGAGCACAGATACGCAGTATTTT
abundance: NA; v_gene: TRBV27; d_gene: NA; j_gene: TRBJ2-7; CDR3aa: CASSLMGRGYEQYF; CDR3nt: TGTGCCAGCAGTTTAATGGGTCGCGGGTACGAGCAGTACTTC
abundance: NA; v_gene: TRBV5-6; d_gene: NA; j_gene: TRBJ2-5; CDR3aa: CASSFKVAAQETQYF; CDR3nt: TGTGCCAGCAGCTTCAAGGTGGCGGCACAAGAGACCCAGTACTTC
abundance: NA; v_gene: TRBV6-6; d_gene: NA; j_gene: TRBJ2-7; CDR3aa: CASSQTSYEQYF; CDR3nt: TGTGCCAGCAGTCAAACATCCTACGAGCAGTACTTC
abundance: NA; v_gene: TRBV28; d_gene: TRBD1; j_gene: TRBJ2-7; CDR3aa: CAIRSRDRAYEQYF; CDR3nt: TGTGCCATCAGATCCAGGGACAGGGCCTACGAGCAGTACTTC
abundance: few; v_gene: TRBV18; d_gene: NA; j_gene: TRBJ2-2; CDR3aa: CASSPFSLANTGELFF; CDR3nt: TGTGCCAGCTCACCATTCTCTTTAGCGAACACCGGGGAGCTGTTTTTT